This is a list of T cell receptor beta chains from one sample in a study of cytomegalovirus exposure and HLA in healthy donors. Data came from immunoSEQ multiplex PCR; TCRdb stores just in-frame clones and leaves some out. Of some 140,000 clones listed, about 70% were seen once; the top ten hold over 2.5%. Sequenced material: PBMCs. All receptors derive from a man between 18 and 35 years old in good health and CMV-seronegative. CDR3s leave out the opening cysteine and the closing phenylalanine or tryptophan.

v_gene	len	j_gene	CDR3aa
TRBV30	11	TRBJ1-3	AWRRTSGNTIY
TRBV28	13	TRBJ1-1	ASSLTQGALGEAF
TRBV5-1	15	TRBJ2-6	ASRLEQGLWWANVLT
TRBV7-8	12	TRBJ2-2	ASSRDRAPGELF
TRBV5-1	14	TRBJ2-3	ASSLAAGRDTDTQY
TRBV2	13	TRBJ2-6	ASSQGPSGANVLT
TRBV9	12	TRBJ1-2	ASSGTSSAYGYT
TRBV7-8	14	TRBJ2-2	ASRPPSGRGTGELF
TRBV30	12	TRBJ1-5	AWSVSSLGQPQH
TRBV7-9	14	TRBJ1-5	ASSSVEGAGNQPQH
TRBV9	16	TRBJ2-5	ASSPLQAQRGGGETQY
TRBV15	14	TRBJ2-5	ATSLPVLEERETQY
TRBV2	12	TRBJ1-5	ASSDRDLAEPQH
TRBV6-5	11	TRBJ1-2	ASSPPDRSRGT
TRBV10-3	13	TRBJ2-1	AITSGAGARNEQF
TRBV7-9	10	TRBJ1-1	ASSWDRGPAF
TRBV4-2	12	TRBJ2-7	ASSQDQRRGEQY
TRBV7-9	16	TRBJ1-1	ASSSTLGAPTWNTEAF
TRBV7-9	12	TRBJ2-1	ASSGQQYYNEQF
TRBV7-9	13	TRBJ2-3	ASSRDRDNTDTQY
TRBV5-6	12	TRBJ2-7	ASSLGQSSYEQY
TRBV28	14	TRBJ1-4	ASSSPGQGFYEKLF
TRBV27	12	TRBJ2-3	ASSPQVSTDTQY
TRBV19	11	TRBJ1-1	ASRINRNTEAF
TRBV2	14	TRBJ2-4	ASSEIGQLAKNIQY
TRBV7-2	14	TRBJ1-2	ASSLMGGVESYGYT
TRBV19	14	TRBJ2-3	ASSKKQRLSTDTQY
TRBV6-5	12	TRBJ1-5	ASSFGGPHQPQH
TRBV29-1	10	TRBJ2-5	SGDDWRETQY
TRBV7-2	14	TRBJ2-3	ASSLGSGVSTDTQY
TRBV6-5	13	TRBJ1-5	ASSYSSGGNQPQH
TRBV20-1	9	TRBJ2-1	SAITSVEQF
TRBV6-1	13	TRBJ1-4	ASSEAPRGDEKLF
TRBV2	13	TRBJ2-5	ASSVFRESWETQY